The clone carrying this T cell receptor beta chain was detected a few times. This sample is part of a study of early T cells in non-severe SARS-CoV-2 infection. Unique molecular identifiers were added to individual cDNA molecules. Each CDR3 protein is one row after TCRdb ran MiXCR on the 5' RACE reads. Of more than 70,000 distinct CDR3 sequences in the sample, more than 9% were seen once. Per the germline V gene, CDR1 is MNHEY and CDR2 is SVGAGI. After removal of 6 bases from V and 4 bases from J, the junction contained 15 bases not matched to a gene. This CDR3 region has 16 residues. The source is an adult who was a healthcare worker with PCR-confirmed SARS-CoV-2 infection or an uninfected control (not recorded which). The chain is built from TRBV6-5 and TRBJ2-7, with 7 bases that match TRBD2. The sequencing input was whole blood. DNA for the CDR3: TGTGCCAGCAGAGACAGTAGCATCGCGGGAGCGTACGAGCAGTACTTC. This encodes CASRDSSIAGAYEQYF.